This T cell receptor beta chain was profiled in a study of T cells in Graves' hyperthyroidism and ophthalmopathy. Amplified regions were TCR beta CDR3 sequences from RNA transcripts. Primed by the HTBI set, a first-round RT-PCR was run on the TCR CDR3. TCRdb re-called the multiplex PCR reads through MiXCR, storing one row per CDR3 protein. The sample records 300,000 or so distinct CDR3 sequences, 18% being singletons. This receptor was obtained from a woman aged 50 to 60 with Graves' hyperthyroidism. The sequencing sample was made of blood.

In DNA, the CDR3 is TGCAGTGCAGAGAGCGGGGGGTACAATGAGCAGTTCTTC. It translates to CSAESGGYNEQFF. The chain combines TRBV20-1 with TRBJ2-1, with 9 bases matching TRBD2. The CDR3 sequence is 13 residues long. Germline loops: CDR1 DFQATT, CDR2 SNEGSKA (reference sequence). V dropped 6 bases and J dropped 4; count of bases not matched to a gene: 4.